The entry below describes one TCR beta chain. Antigen specificity is unknown. The data were obtained in a study of beta chain features in type 1 diabetes. Study background: Age, gender, cell numbers and subset yield matched between patients and controls. General observations from the study: Reads derived from cDNA could over-represent cells showing high TCR expression.

CD4+ cells of the naive, central memory, regulatory and stem cell-like memory types were sorted via CD45RO/CCR7/CD25/CD127/CD95/CD27. Expressed TCRB transcripts were sequenced after all isolated RNA was converted to cDNA. Sequenced by immunoSEQ multiplex PCR; TCRdb stores in-frame clones only, minus some. The table has 450,000 to 550,000 clones, about 30% seen once. V lost 5 bases to trimming and J lost 2 bases, with 9 bases between them. Germline CDR1 reads KGHSH; CDR2 reads LQKENI. The CDR3 extends over 13 amino acids. The specimen sequenced was naive CD4+ T cells from blood. The source of this sequence is a man younger than 35 in good health. V and J are TRBV18 and TRBJ1-1, with a tentative D call TRBD1 (5 bases). The CDR3 DNA follows: TGTGCCAGCTCATCAGGGCGTAACACTGAAGCTTTCTTT. This encodes CASSSGRNTEAFF.